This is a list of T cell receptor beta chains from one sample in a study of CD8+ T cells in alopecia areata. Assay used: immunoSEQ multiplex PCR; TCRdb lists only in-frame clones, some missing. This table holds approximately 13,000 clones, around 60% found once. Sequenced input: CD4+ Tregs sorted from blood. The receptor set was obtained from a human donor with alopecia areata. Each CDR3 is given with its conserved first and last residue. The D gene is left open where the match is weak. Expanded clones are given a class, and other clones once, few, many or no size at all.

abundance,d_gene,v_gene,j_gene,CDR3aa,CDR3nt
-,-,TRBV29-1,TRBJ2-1,CSVQTSSYNEQFF,TGCAGCGTTCAGACGAGCTCCTACAATGAGCAGTTCTTC
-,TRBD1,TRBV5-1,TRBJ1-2,CASSLALGDSYGYTF,TGCGCCAGCAGCTTGGCCCTCGGGGACAGCTATGGCTACACCTTC
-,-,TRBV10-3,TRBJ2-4,CAIRDNTKNIQYF,TGTGCCATCAGGGACAACACCAAAAACATTCAGTACTTC
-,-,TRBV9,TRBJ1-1,CASSVGPAYMNTEAFF,TGTGCCAGCAGCGTAGGCCCGGCGTACATGAACACTGAAGCTTTCTTT
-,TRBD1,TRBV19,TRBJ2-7,CASSPGTGHYEQYF,TGTGCCAGTAGTCCTGGGACAGGCCACTACGAGCAGTACTTC
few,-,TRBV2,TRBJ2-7,CASRSDGSYEQYF,TGTGCCAGCAGGTCGGACGGATCCTACGAGCAGTACTTC
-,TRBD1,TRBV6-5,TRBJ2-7,CASSYRQGIYEQYF,TGTGCCAGCAGTTACCGACAGGGGATTTACGAGCAGTACTTC
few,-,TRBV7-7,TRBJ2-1,CASSLAFESWEQFF,TGTGCTAGCAGCTTAGCGTTTGAGTCATGGGAGCAGTTCTTC
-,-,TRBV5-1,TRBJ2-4,CASSLDWDIGRDIQYF,TGCGCCAGCAGCTTGGATTGGGACATCGGAAGGGACATTCAGTACTTC
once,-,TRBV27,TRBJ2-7,CAGRDRSSYEQYF,TGTGCCGGGAGGGACAGGTCATCCTACGAGCAGTACTTC
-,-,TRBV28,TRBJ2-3,CASSLVADTQYF,TGTGCCAGCAGCCTGGTGGCAGATACGCAGTATTTT
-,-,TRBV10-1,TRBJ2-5,CASSFGTQETQYF,TGCGCCAGCAGTTTCGGGACTCAAGAGACCCAGTACTTC
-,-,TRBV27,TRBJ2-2,CASSSQLGTGELFF,TGTGCCAGCAGTTCCCAATTGGGCACCGGGGAGCTGTTTTTT
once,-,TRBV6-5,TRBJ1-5,CASSPAGSFNQPQHF,TGTGCCAGCAGTCCCGCCGGGAGCTTCAATCAGCCCCAGCATTTT
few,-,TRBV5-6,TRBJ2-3,CASSAGQGSSTDTQYF,TGTGCCAGCAGCGCAGGTCAGGGGAGTAGCACAGATACGCAGTATTTT
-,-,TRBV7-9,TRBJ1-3,CASSFPLAGGNTIYF,TGTGCCAGCAGTTTTCCCCTTGCGGGCGGAAACACCATATATTTT
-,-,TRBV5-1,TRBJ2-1,CASSLLANSDVGQFF,TGCGCCAGCAGCTTGCTTGCCAATTCGGACGTGGGGCAGTTCTTC
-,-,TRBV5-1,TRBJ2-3,CASSLRRAGEADTQYF,TGCGCCAGCAGCTTGAGGCGGGCAGGCGAGGCAGATACGCAGTATTTT
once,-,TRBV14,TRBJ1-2,CASSQGVFGYGYTF,TGTGCCAGCAGCCAAGGAGTTTTTGGGTATGGCTACACCTTC
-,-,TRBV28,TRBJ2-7,CASSFGPNYEQYF,TGTGCCAGCAGTTTTGGGCCAAACTACGAGCAGTACTTC
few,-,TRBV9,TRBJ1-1,CASSVRPGLNTEAFF,TGTGCCAGCAGCGTAAGACCAGGGCTGAACACTGAAGCTTTCTTT
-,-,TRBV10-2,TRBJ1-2,CASRGSDGYTF,TGCGCCAGCAGAGGGTCCGATGGCTACACCTTC
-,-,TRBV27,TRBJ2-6,CASTSSAQPNSGANVLTF,TGTGCCAGCACCTCCAGCGCACAGCCAAACTCTGGGGCCAACGTCCTGACTTTC
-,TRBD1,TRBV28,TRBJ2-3,CASRTQGNTQYF,TGTGCCAGCAGGACACAGGGGAATACGCAGTATTTT
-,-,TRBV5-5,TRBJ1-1,CASSLGPAGAEAFF,TGTGCCAGCAGCCTAGGACCCGCAGGGGCTGAAGCTTTCTTT
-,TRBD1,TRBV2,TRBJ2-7,CASLLGRGQASYEQYF,TGTGCCAGCCTTCTCGGTAGGGGACAGGCCTCCTACGAGCAGTACTTC
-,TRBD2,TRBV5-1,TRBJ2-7,CASSHYPLAGGSEQYF,TGCGCCAGCAGCCATTATCCGTTAGCGGGAGGGTCCGAGCAGTACTTC
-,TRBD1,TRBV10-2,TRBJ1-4,CASRGQGGEKLFF,TGCGCCAGCAGGGGACAGGGAGGTGAAAAACTGTTTTTT
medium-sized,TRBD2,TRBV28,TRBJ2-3,CASRLAGGPPDTQYF,TGTGCCAGCAGACTAGCGGGAGGGCCCCCAGATACGCAGTATTTT
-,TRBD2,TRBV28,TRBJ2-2,CASSFDGRVAGELFF,TGTGCCAGCAGTTTTGATGGGAGGGTCGCCGGGGAGCTGTTTTTT
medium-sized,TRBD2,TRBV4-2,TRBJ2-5,CASSRGLAGQQETQYF,TGTGCCAGCAGCCGGGGACTAGCGGGACAGCAAGAGACCCAGTACTTC
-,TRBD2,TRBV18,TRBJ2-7,CASSTEREGLYEQYF,TGTGCCAGCTCGACGGAGCGGGAGGGCCTCTACGAGCAGTACTTC
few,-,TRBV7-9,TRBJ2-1,CASSFEPASNEQFF,TGTGCCAGCAGCTTTGAACCTGCGAGCAATGAGCAGTTCTTC
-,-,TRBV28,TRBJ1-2,CASSFAGDYGYTF,TGTGCCAGCAGTTTTGCAGGGGACTATGGCTACACCTTC
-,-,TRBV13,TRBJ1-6,CASSFRGGNSPLHF,TGTGCCAGCAGCTTTCGGGGTGGGAATTCACCCCTCCACTTT
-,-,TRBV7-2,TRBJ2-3,CASSLVRGRSDTQYF,TGTGCCAGCAGCTTAGTCCGGGGTAGATCAGATACGCAGTATTTT
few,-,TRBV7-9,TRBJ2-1,CASHDGSSYNEQFF,TGTGCCAGCCATGACGGGAGCTCCTACAATGAGCAGTTCTTC
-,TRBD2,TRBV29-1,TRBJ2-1,CSVEGGTSGRTSYNEQFF,TGCAGCGTTGAAGGGGGGACTAGCGGGAGAACGTCCTACAATGAGCAGTTCTTC
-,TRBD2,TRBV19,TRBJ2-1,CASSRALAGVYGNEQFF,TGTGCCAGTAGTAGAGCTTTGGCGGGAGTATATGGGAATGAGCAGTTCTTC
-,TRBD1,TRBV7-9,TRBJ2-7,CASVWDSGYEQYF,TGTGCCAGCGTATGGGACAGTGGCTACGAGCAGTACTTC
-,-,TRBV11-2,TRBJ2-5,CASSPTQGETQYF,TGTGCCAGCAGCCCGACCCAGGGAGAGACCCAGTACTTC
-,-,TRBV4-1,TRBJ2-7,CASSQRFSYEQYF,TGCGCCAGCAGCCAAAGGTTCTCCTACGAGCAGTACTTC
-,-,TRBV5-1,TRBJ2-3,CASSLSLDTQYF,TGCGCCAGCAGCTTATCACTCGATACGCAGTATTTT
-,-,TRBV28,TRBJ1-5,CASSLWDSNQPQHF,TGTGCCAGCAGTCTATGGGACAGCAATCAGCCCCAGCATTTT
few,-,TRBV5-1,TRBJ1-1,CASSLRGTTEAFF,TGCGCCAGCAGCTTGAGGGGGACCACTGAAGCTTTCTTT
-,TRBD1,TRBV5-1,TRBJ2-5,CASSLSGTGRETQYF,TGCGCCAGCAGCCTGTCCGGGACAGGGAGGGAGACCCAGTACTTC
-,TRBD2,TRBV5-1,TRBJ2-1,CASSPGGNNEQFF,TGCGCCAGCAGCCCGGGAGGGAACAATGAGCAGTTCTTC
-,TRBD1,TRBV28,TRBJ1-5,CASRPGGSNQPQHF,TGTGCCAGCAGGCCAGGGGGCTCCAATCAGCCCCAGCATTTT
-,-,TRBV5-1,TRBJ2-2,CASRIEFNLVGELFF,TGCGCCAGCAGGATCGAATTTAATTTGGTGGGGGAGCTGTTTTTT
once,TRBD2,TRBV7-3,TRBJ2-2,CASSLNGRARGTGELFF,TGTGCCAGCAGCTTAAACGGGAGGGCCCGGGGCACCGGGGAGCTGTTTTTT
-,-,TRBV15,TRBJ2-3,CATSRERGRVSDTQYF,TGTGCCACCAGCAGAGAGCGGGGTAGGGTATCAGATACGCAGTATTTT
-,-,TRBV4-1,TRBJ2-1,CASSQDEGYNEQFF,TGCGCCAGCAGCCAAGACGAAGGGTACAATGAGCAGTTCTTC
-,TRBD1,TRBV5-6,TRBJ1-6,CASRMYRGSNSPLHF,TGTGCCAGCAGAATGTACAGGGGTTCTAATTCACCCCTCCACTTT
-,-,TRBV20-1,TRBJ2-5,CSAILETQYF,TGCAGTGCTATCCTAGAGACCCAGTACTTC
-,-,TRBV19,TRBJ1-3,CASFQGSSGNTIYF,TGTGCCAGTTTCCAGGGAAGCTCTGGAAACACCATATATTTT
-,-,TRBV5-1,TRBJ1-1,CASSGTHEAFF,TGCGCCAGCAGCGGGACCCACGAAGCTTTCTTT
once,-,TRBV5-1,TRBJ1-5,CASSLGDGNQPQHF,TGCGCCAGCAGCTTGGGGGACGGGAATCAGCCCCAGCATTTT
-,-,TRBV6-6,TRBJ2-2,CASSYSLGTGELFF,TGTGCCAGCAGTTACTCGCTCGGGACCGGGGAGCTGTTTTTT
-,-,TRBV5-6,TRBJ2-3,CASSIEGDTQYF,TGTGCCAGCAGCATAGAGGGGGATACGCAGTATTTT
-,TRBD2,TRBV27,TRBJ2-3,CASSFAGGQGTQYF,TGTGCCAGCAGTTTTGCGGGAGGGCAGGGTACGCAGTATTTT